This T cell receptor beta chain was obtained from a study of early stage breast cancer tumors. Findings and limits, study-wide: Bulk DNA sequencing of unsorted cells missed chain pairing and markers.

The data were produced by immunoSEQ multiplex PCR, yet TCRdb's version contains in-frame clones alone and is incomplete. Here the sample spans around 71,000 clones, around four fifths being singletons. As regards this clone: The antigen remains undetermined.

The sequenced sample was blood. The clonotype originates from a person in their sixties with breast cancer.

This CDR3 reads CASSLRGGGTDTQYF. CDR3 coding DNA: TGTGCCAGCAGCTTACGGGGGGGCGGGACAGATACGCAGTATTTT. V and J are TRBV7-8 and TRBJ2-3, with 8 bases matching TRBD2. CDR1 and CDR2 (germline): SGHVS, FQNEAQ. There are 15 residues in the CDR3. Trimming took 2 bases from V and 3 from J; bases not matched to a gene: 4.